This T cell receptor beta chain was sequenced in a study of blood T cell repertoires in COVID-19 (dated by TCRdb to the early 2020s). The study in broad terms: The collaborator samples originated in the United States, Italy and Spain and spanned the acute and convalescent phases of COVID-19. The material from the prospective study consisted of cDNA or gDNA derived from T cells, B-cell-depleted T cells, or PBMCs. Subjects who had been exposed to COVID-19, were actively infected with it, or had recovered from it provided the deeply sampled blood TCRbeta repertoires that made up the dataset. The repertoires were released in a freely available public database meant as a resource for research on the immune response to SARS-CoV-2. Samples came from the ongoing ImmuneRACE study (first 160 participants) plus 1,254 subjects from 6 global collaborators. A de-identified subject ID, COVID-19 status, age in years and sex were almost always included in the sample metadata. Where HLA class I and class II types were available, the types were taken from metadata supplied by the sample provider, not from assay-based typing. Summary of the overall study and its limitations: The quantity of clinical and demographic metadata differed by source and by participant and was supplied without curation.

TCRbeta CDR3 regions were amplified from genomic DNA by means of the immunoSEQ Assay, a bias-controlled multiplex PCR. Regarding the original processing steps: The number of nucleated cells in each sample was estimated by amplification of reference gene primers within the assay. To quantify the absolute abundance of each unique TCRbeta CDR3 rearrangement, sequence reads were collapsed and filtered. For each sample, productive Simpson clonality was calculated as the square root of Simpson's diversity index across productive rearrangements. TCRdb holds this immuneACCESS table with in-frame rearrangements only. Some clones are missing; in checked studies, unresolved V genes explain under half, and the rest has no known cause. That table supplies the V and J calls and clone size; D and trimming were determined from the DNA. Present in this sample are about 400,000 clones, roughly 91% of which were seen just once. The ten largest clones add up to over 4% of the sample.

Cut back by 5 bases and 4 bases, the V and J ends lie 17 bases apart. The germline V gene sets CDR1 to SGHTA and CDR2 to FQGNSA. Including cysteine and phenylalanine, the CDR3 has 15 amino acids. The only DNA kept is the CDR3, 45 bases in frame from the first base. Details on this clone: Its antigen remains unidentified. The sample holds no much larger clone one base away, and base qualities are not on file.

Collaborating institutions collected whole blood in K2EDTA tubes following their own protocols. Collaborator samples were shipped for TCRbeta analysis as frozen whole blood, isolated PBMCs, or DNA extracted from either sample type. This TCR was sampled from a woman aged 25 to 45 with acute or convalescent COVID-19. Sequencing was performed on peripheral blood. The chain employs TRBV7-2 and TRBJ1-1, with the D gene too uncertain to name. The nucleotide sequence is TGTGCCAGCAGCCTAAGCGGACCCTGGGCCACTGAAGCTTTCTTT. It encodes CASSLSGPWATEAFF.